What follows describes a single TCR beta chain. In its sample, this clonotype was seen many times. No cognate antigen has been identified for it. Base quality data are lacking; no much larger clone is found one base away. Between the V and J ends, shortened by 0 bases and 8 bases respectively, the junction contains 13 bases. The CDR3 sequence holds 14 residues, the cysteine and phenylalanine included. Of the read, only the CDR3 DNA is kept; its 42 bases are in frame from base 1. This sample is part of a study of regulatory T cells in long-lasting Graves disease (dated by TCRdb to about 2021). Background for the entire study: Patients with newly diagnosed Graves' disease had been on antithyroid drugs for under 3 months. The study took place in China and was registered as a clinical trial. Persistent Graves' disease patients were compared with newly diagnosed Graves' disease patients by peripheral blood TCR sequencing and RNA sequencing. A total of roughly 35 samples underwent TCR sequencing: some 13 from persistent and some 20 from newly diagnosed Graves' disease patients. The research as a whole found: As a limitation, the authors acknowledged that the small sample size may reduce accuracy. Preferential use of TRBV28, TRBJ1-2 and TRBJ2-5 was observed in persistent disease, whereas TRBV20-1 and TRBJ2-1 were favored in newly diagnosed disease. Only peripheral blood was studied, because thyroid tissue, the primary lesion, was inaccessible. Compared with newly diagnosed patients, persistent Graves' disease patients had lower TCR Shannon entropy and fewer highly expanded clones, which suggests clonal expansion. Patients with persistent disease shared more public clonotypes (approximately 2,500) than newly diagnosed patients did (more than 900). Only the TCR beta chain was sequenced and analyzed.

Library creation used multiplex PCR. The instrument was an Illumina HiSeq 4000. TCR beta libraries were built with iRepertoire HTBI primers and Arm-PCR amplification of CDR3 regions. Before sequencing, the PCR products underwent gel purification. On the study's bioinformatics: A total of fewer than 70 TRBV and some 15 TRBJ segments were identified across samples and were used for gene usage analysis of CDR3 amino acid clonotypes. COPE and FqMerger were used to merge filtered high-quality paired reads into contigs. BLAST was used to align contigs to IMGT TRBV, TRBD and TRBJ reference genes, with CDR3 defined following IMGT. Any clonotype with a frequency above 0.1% was classified as a highly expanded clone. Repertoire diversity was measured by Shannon entropy, and V-J evenness by the Gini coefficient. Clonotypes shared by more than one individual were considered public. Starting from the raw public reads, TCRdb applied fastp trimming at Q25, assembled clones with MiXCR and retained in-frame beta chains. Entries are consolidated by CDR3 protein sequence, retaining the most common genes and DNA. It is TCRdb's table, rather than the study itself, that gives the V and J calls and clone size. The sample records around 480,000 distinct CDR3 sequences, about 16% of which are singletons. The ten largest clones add up to 25% of the sample.

The time point tag for this specimen amounts to: newly diagnosed GD, antithyroid drugs for less than 3 months. For both TCR sequencing and RNA sequencing, RNA was extracted from PBMCs in TRIzol. The diagnosis of Graves' disease followed American Thyroid Association guidelines. Patients for the study were recruited at an endocrinology department in Xi'an, China. Each patient gave approximately 10 milliliters of peripheral blood, collected in an EDTA anticoagulant tube. PBMCs were isolated by Ficoll Paque Plus density gradient separation without further T cell sorting. An Agilent 2100 Bioanalyzer and agarose gel were used to check RNA quality, and a NanoDrop 2000 was used to measure RNA concentration. The same sample was also studied in work on T cells in Graves' hyperthyroidism and ophthalmopathy. Per that second paper: A patient counted as having stable Graves' hyperthyroidism if no progression to ophthalmopathy occurred over 18 months of follow-up. Hyperthyroidism patients were newly diagnosed, with disease duration under 2 months, and aged 18 to 65 years. Exclusion was applied to patients with uncontrolled infections, other autoimmune diseases, pregnancy or lactation. Clinical symptoms, serum thyroxine and TRAb, thyroid ultrasound, and orbital computed tomography formed the basis for the diagnoses. The first round of RT-PCR for the TCR CDR3 was performed with the HTBI primer set and the Qiagen OneStep RT-PCR kit. Most expanded thyroid clonotypes (frequency above 0.001) were also found in blood, which suggests that blood repertoires may mirror thyroid immune responses. A model built on a 13 V-J signature distinguished ophthalmopathy from stable hyperthyroidism, reaching 85% to 90% sensitivity and around 81% specificity in cross-validation and 80%/75% in testing. In validation, the model predicted progression to ophthalmopathy with roughly 70% sensitivity and roughly 75% specificity, a median of 6.5 months before onset. To identify TCR V-J signatures that set the groups apart, the researchers used a discovery cohort of 100 patients, made up of under 45 with Graves' ophthalmopathy and around 58 with stable Graves' hyperthyroidism. An independent validation cohort of fewer than 20 hyperthyroidism patients and over 15 patients who later progressed to ophthalmopathy tested prospective prediction of ophthalmopathy. The approximately 97 discovery patients were randomly divided into training and test sets at a 7:3 ratio. Thyroid tissue and blood T-cell repertoires from more than 5 Graves' hyperthyroidism patients were also compared in the study. After sampling, hyperthyroidism patients received methimazole starting at 30 mg daily, and ophthalmopathy patients received high-dose intravenous methylprednisolone. A second multiplex PCR round built the libraries, followed by size selection and purification. Paired-end sequencing of the libraries was performed with 100 bp reads on an Illumina HiSeq2000. SOAPnuke was used to process the raw data, with reads discarded if the reads contained adapters or uncalled bases, had a mean Phred below 15, or lacked an exact constant-primer or identifier match. High-quality paired reads were merged using COPE v1.2.5, and each unique nucleotide sequence was defined as a clonotype. Clonotypes were aligned to IMGT TRBV, TRBD and TRBJ reference segments using MiTCR v1.1. Only V-J combinations with frequency above 0.0001, covering roughly 99% of repertoires, were analysed. The TCS score was defined as F50 (clonal expansion) divided by E x V (chaos), with BLOSUM62-based TCRdist calculated between CDR3 peptides within each V-J. Welch's t-statistics and random forest reduced approximately 520 V-J features to 13, which were used in a naive Bayes classifier (R e1071). No statistical method was used to set the sample size in advance, and investigators knew the group allocation. The paper describes TCR Vbeta CDR3 sequencing of about 140 peripheral blood samples, made up of 43 ophthalmopathy patients, around 73 hyperthyroidism patients and around 17 progressor patients.

The sequence derives from a woman aged 40 to 65 with Graves disease. Donor details come from another sample of the same person, matched by shared clones. The sequenced sample was peripheral blood mononuclear cells (PBMCs), obtained at new diagnosis, from a patient treated with antithyroid drugs. Rearrangement joined TRBV12-3 or TRBV12-4 to TRBJ1-2; TRBD1 is a weak D gene call, 5 bases matching. This receptor has the CDR3 CASSLADTVGGYTF. The nucleotide sequence reads as follows: TGTGCCAGCAGTTTAGCGGACACAGTCGGCGGCTACACCTTC.